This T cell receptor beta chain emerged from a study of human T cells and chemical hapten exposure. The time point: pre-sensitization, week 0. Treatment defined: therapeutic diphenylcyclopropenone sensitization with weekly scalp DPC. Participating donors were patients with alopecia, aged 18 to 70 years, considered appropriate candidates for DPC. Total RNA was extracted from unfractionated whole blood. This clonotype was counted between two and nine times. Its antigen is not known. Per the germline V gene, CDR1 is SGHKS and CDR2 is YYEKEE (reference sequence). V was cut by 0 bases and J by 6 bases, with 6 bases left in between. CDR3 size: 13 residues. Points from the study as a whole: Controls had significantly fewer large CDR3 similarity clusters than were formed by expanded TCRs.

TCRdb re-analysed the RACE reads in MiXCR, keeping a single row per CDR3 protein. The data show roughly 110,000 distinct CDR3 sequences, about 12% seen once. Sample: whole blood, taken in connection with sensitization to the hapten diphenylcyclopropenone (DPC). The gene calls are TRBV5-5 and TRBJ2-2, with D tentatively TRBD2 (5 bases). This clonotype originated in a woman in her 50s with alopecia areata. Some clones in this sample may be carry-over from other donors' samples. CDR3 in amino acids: CASSLARAGELFF. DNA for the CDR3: TGTGCCAGCAGCTTGGCGAGGGCCGGGGAGCTGTTTTTT.